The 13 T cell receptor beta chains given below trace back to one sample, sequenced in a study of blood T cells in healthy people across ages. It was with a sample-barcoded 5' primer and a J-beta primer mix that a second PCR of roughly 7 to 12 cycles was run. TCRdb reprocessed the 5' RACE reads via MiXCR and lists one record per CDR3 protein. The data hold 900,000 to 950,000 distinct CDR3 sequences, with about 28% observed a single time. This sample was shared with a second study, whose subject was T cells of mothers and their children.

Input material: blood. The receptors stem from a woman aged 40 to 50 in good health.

The CDR3 sequence: CASSPRGASVDEQFF. The CDR3, as DNA: TGTGCCAGCTCACCGCGGGGCGCATCCGTAGATGAGCAGTTCTTC. This rearrangement joins TRBV18 to TRBJ2-1; D might be TRBD2 (6 bases). The CDR3 is 15 amino acids. The V gene's germline CDR1 is KGHSH and CDR2 LQKENI. The germline V and J ends were trimmed by 3 bases and 8 bases, with 17 bases remaining between them.

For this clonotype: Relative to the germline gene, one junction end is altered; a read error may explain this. For the CDR3, the DNA is TGTGCCACCAGTGATCCTCGACAGGGCCAAGGGACCCAGTACTTC. Translation: CATSDPRQGQGTQYF. The chain combines TRBV24-1 with TRBJ2-5; 7 bases match TRBD1. This CDR3 contains 15 residues. CDR1 is KGHDR, CDR2 SFDVKD, per germline.

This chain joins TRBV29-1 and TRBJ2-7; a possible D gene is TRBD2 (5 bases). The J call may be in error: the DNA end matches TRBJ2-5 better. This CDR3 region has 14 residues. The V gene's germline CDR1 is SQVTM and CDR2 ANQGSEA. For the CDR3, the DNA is TGCAGCGTTGAAGATCCGGACTCCCGGGAGACCCAGTACTTC. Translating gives CSVEDPDSRETQYF.

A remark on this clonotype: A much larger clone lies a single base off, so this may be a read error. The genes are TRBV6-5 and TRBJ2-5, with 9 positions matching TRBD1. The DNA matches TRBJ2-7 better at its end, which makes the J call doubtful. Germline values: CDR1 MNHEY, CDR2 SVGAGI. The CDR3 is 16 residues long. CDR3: CASSYLTTGGPLEQYF. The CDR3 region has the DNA TGTGCCAGCAGTTACTTGACGACAGGGGGGCCTCTCGAGCAGTACTTC.

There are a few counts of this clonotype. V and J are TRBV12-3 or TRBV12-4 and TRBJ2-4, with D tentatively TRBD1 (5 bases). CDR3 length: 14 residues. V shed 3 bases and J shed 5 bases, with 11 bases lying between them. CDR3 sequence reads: CASSFRTPENIQYF. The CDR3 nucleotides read TGTGCCAGCAGTTTCCGGACACCCGAAAACATTCAGTACTTC.

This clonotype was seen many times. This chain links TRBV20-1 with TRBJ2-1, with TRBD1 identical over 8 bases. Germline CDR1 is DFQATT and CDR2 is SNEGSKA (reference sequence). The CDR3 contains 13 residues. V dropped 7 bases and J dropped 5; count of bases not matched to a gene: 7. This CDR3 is CSVKQGVHNEQFF. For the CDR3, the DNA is TGCAGTGTCAAACAGGGGGTCCACAATGAGCAGTTCTTC.

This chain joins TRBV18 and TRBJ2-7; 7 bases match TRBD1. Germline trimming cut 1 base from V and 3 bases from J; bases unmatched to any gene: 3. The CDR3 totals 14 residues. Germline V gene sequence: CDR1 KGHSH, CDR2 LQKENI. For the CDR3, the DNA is TGTGCCAGCTCACCACGGGACAGCGTCTACGAGCAGTACTTC. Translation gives CASSPRDSVYEQYF.

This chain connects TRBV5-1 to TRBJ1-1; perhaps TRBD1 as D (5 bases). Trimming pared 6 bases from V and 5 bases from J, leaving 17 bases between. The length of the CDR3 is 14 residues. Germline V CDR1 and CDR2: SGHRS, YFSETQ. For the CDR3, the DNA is TGCGCCAGCACTTTTACAGGTTGGGAAACTGAAGCTTTCTTT. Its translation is CASTFTGWETEAFF.

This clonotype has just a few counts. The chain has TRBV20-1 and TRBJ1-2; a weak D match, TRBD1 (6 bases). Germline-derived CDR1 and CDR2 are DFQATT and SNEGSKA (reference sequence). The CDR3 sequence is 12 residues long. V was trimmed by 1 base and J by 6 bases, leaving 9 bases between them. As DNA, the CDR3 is TGCAGTGCTAGAGTCACAGGGAATGGCTACACCTTC. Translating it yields CSARVTGNGYTF.

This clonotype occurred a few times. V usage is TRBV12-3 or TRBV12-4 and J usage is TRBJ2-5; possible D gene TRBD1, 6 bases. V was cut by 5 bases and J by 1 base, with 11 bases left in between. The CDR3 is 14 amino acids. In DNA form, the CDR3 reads TGTGCCAGCAGTCCAGGGGTGGTCCAAGAGACCCAGTACTTC. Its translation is CASSPGVVQETQYF.

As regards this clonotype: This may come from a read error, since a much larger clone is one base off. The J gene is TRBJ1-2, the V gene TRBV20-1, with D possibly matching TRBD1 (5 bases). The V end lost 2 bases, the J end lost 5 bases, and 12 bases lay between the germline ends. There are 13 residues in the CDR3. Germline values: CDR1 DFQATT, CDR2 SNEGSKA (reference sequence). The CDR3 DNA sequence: TGCAGTGCTAGAAGGCAGGGAGAGTATGGCTACACCTTC. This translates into CSARRQGEYGYTF.

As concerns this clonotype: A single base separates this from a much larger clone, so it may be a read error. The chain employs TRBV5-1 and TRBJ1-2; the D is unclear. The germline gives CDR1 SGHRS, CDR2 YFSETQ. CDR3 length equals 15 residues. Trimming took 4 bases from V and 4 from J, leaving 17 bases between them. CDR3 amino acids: CASSPSAGASYGYTF. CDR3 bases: TGCGCCAGCAGCCCGAGCGCAGGAGCTAGCTATGGCTACACCTTC. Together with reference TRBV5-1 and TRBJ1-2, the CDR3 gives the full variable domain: KAGVTQTPRYLIKTRGQQVTLSCSPISGHRSVSWYQQTPGQGLQFLFEYFSETQRNKGNFPGRFSGRQFSNSRSEMNVSTLELGDSALYLCASSPSAGASYGYTFGSGTRLTVV.

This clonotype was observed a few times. The CDR3 region is CASSLYGRSTDTQYF. The CDR3, as DNA: TGTGCCAGCAGTTTATACGGCCGAAGCACAGATACGCAGTATTTT. The chain employs TRBV28 and TRBJ2-3; D not certain. The CDR3 runs 15 residues. V shed 1 base and J shed 0 bases, with 8 bases lying between them. Germline lookup yields CDR1 MDHEN and CDR2 SYDVKM.